The clone carrying this T cell receptor beta chain was seen once. This CDR3 comprises 14 residues. Trimming removed 3 bases from V and 7 bases from J; junction bases left unmatched: 4. CDR1 is ENHRY, CDR2 SYGVKD, per germline. Here immunoSEQ multiplex PCR was the method, and the copy in TCRdb shows in-frame clones only, minus some. Of approximately 110,000 clones in the sample, around 92% are singletons; the top ten hold about 4.8%. This entry comes from a study of T cell responses to AZD1222 COVID-19 vaccine. The receptor comes from an adult in good health. This material consisted of peripheral blood, taken on day 0 of AZD1222 vaccination. The J gene is TRBJ1-5, the V gene TRBV10-3, with 9 bases aligning to TRBD1. The DNA of the CDR3 is TGTGCCATCAGTGACGGGACAGGGTCCCAGCCCCAGCATTTT. Protein sequence: CAISDGTGSQPQHF.